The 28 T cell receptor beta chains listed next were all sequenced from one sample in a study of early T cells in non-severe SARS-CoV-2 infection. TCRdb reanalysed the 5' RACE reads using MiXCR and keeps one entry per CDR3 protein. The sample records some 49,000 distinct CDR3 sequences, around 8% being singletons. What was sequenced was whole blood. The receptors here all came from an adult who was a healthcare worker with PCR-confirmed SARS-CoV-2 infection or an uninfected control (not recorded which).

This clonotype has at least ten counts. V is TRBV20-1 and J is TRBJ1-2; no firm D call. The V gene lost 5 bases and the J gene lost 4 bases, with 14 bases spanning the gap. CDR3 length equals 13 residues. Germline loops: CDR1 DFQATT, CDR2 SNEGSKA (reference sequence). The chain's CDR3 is CSAEGQRGYGYTF. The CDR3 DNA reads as TGCAGTGCTGAGGGCCAACGGGGCTATGGCTACACCTTC.

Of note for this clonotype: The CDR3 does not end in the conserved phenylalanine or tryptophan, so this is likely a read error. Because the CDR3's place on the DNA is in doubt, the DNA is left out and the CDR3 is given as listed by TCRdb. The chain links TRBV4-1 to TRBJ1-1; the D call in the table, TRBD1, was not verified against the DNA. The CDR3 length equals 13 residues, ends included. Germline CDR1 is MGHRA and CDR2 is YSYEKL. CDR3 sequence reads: CASSQDLSGQLIP.

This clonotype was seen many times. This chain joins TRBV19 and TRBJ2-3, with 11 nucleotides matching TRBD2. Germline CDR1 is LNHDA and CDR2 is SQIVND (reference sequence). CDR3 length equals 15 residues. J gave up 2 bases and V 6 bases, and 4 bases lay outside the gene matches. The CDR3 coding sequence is TGTGCCAGTAGGGATAGCGGGGGGGCCACAGATACGCAGTATTTT. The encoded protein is CASRDSGGATDTQYF.

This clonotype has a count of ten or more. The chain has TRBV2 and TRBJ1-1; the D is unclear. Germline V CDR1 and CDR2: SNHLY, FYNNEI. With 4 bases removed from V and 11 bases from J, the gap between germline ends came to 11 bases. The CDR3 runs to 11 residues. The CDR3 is CASSVRSGAFF. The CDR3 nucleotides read TGTGCCAGCAGTGTCCGCAGTGGTGCTTTCTTT. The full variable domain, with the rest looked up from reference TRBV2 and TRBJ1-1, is EPEVTQTPSHQVTQMGQEVILRCVPISNHLYFYWYRQILGQKVEFLVSFYNNEISEKSEIFDDQFSVERPDGSNFTLKIRSTKLEDSAMYFCASSVRSGAFFGQGTRLTVV.

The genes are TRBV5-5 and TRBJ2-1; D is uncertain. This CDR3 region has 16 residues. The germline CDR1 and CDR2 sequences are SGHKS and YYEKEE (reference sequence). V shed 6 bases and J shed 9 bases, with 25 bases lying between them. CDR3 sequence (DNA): TGTGCCAGCACGCCATGGTGGGGAAACCTTCTCCGTGAGCAGTTCTTC. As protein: CASTPWWGNLLREQFF.

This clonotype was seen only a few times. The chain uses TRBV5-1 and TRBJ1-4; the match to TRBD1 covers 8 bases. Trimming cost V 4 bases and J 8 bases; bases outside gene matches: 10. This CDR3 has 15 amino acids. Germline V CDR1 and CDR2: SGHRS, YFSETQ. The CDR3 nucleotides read TGCGCCAGCAGCGGAGACAGGGGAGTGTACGAAAAACTGTTTTTT. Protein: CASSGDRGVYEKLFF.

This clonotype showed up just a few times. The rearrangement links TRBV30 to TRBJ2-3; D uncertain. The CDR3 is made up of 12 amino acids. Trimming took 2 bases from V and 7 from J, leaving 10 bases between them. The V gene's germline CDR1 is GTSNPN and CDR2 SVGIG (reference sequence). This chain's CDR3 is CAWSPIGYTQYF. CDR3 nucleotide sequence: TGTGCCTGGAGTCCGATAGGGTATACGCAGTATTTT.

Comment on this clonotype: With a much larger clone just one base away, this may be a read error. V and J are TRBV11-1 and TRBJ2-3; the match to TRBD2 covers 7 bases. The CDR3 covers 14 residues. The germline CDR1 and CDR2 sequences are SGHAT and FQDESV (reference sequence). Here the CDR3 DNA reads TGTGTCAGCAGCTTTATTGGGGGGGCAGATACGCAGTATTTT. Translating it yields CVSSFIGGADTQYF.

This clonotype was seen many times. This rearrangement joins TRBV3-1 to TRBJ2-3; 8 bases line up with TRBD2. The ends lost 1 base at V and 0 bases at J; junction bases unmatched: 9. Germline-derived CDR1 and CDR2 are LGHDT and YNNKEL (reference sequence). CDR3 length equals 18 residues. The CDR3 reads CASSQGSSGVLSTDTQYF. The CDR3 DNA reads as TGTGCCAGCAGCCAAGGAAGTAGCGGGGTACTTAGCACAGATACGCAGTATTTT.

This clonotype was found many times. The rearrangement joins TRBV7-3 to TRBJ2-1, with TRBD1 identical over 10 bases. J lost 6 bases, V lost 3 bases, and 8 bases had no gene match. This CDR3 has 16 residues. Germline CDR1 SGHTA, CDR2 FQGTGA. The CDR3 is CASSFYGTGASNEQFF. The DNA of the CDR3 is TGTGCCAGCAGCTTTTATGGGACAGGGGCGTCCAATGAGCAGTTCTTC.

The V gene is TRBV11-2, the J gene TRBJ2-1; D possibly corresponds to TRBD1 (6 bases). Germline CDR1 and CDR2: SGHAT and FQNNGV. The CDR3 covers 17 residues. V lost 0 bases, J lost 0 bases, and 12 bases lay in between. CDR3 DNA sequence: TGTGCCAGCAGCTTAGAGGGCACAGGGAGCTCCTACAATGAGCAGTTCTTC. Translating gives CASSLEGTGSSYNEQFF. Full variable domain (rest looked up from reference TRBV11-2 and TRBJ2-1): EAGVAQSPRYKIIEKRQSVAFWCNPISGHATLYWYQQILGQGPKLLIQFQNNGVVDDSQLPKDRFSAERLKGVDSTLKIQPAKLEDSAVYLCASSLEGTGSSYNEQFFGPGTRLTVL.

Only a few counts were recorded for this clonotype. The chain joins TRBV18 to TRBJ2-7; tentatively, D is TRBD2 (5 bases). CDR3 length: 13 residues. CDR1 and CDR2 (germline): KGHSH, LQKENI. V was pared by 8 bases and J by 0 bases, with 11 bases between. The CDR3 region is CASGSGSSYEQYF. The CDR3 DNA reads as TGTGCCAGCGGATCGGGAAGCTCCTACGAGCAGTACTTC.

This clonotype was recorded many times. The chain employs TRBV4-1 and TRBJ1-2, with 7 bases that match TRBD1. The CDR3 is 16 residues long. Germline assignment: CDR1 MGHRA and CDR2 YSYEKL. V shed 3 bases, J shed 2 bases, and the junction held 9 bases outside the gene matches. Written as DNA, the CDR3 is TGCGCCAGCAGCCAGATGGTACAGGGGTGGAACTATGGCTACACCTTC. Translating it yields CASSQMVQGWNYGYTF.

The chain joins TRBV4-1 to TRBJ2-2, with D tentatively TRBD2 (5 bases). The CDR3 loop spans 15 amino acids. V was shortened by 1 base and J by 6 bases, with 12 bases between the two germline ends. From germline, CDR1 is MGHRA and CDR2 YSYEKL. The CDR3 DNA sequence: TGCGCCAGCAGCCAAGGGGCGTGGAGGCCCGGGGAGCTGTTTTTT. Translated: CASSQGAWRPGELFF.

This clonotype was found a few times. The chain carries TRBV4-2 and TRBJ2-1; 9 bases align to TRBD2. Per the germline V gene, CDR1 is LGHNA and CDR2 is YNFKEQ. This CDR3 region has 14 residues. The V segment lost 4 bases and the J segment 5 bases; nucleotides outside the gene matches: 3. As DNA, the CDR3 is TGTGCCAGCAGCCTGACTAGCGGAGACAATGAGCAGTTCTTC. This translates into CASSLTSGDNEQFF.

The CDR3 nucleotides are TGTGCCAGCAGAGAGCGGGAGGCCTCCTACGAGCAGTACTTC. It specifies CASREREASYEQYF. This chain joins TRBV28 and TRBJ2-7; 9 nucleotides line up with TRBD2. J was trimmed by 0 bases and V by 6 bases; bases with no gene match: 3. This CDR3 has 14 amino acids. The germline V gene encodes CDR1 MDHEN and CDR2 SYDVKM.

The CDR3 region is CASSIGGPRNNEKLFF. Here the CDR3 DNA reads TGCGCCAGCAGCATTGGTGGCCCCCGGAATAATGAAAAACTGTTTTTT. The V gene is TRBV5-1, the J gene TRBJ1-4, with no clear D. Germline CDR1 SGHRS, CDR2 YFSETQ. The CDR3 extends over 16 amino acids. Trimming removed 4 bases from V and 4 bases from J, with 17 bases in between.

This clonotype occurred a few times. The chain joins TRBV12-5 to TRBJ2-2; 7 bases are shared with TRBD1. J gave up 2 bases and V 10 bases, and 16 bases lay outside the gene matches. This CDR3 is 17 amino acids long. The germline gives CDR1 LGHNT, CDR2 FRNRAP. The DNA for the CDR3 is TGTGCTACCACCATCGCGGAGACAGGGATAAACACCGGGGAGCTGTTTTTT. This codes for CATTIAETGINTGELFF.

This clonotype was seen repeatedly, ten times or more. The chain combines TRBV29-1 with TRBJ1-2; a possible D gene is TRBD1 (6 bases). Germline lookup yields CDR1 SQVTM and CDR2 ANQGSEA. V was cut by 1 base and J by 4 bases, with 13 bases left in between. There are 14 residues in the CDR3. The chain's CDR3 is CSVEGRGGGYGYTF. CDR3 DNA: TGCAGCGTTGAAGGAAGGGGAGGGGGCTATGGCTACACCTTC.

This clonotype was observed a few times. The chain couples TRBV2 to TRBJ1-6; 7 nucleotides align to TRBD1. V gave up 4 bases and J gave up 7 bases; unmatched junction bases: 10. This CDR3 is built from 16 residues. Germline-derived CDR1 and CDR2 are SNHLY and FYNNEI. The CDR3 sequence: CASSGPGQPSNSPLHF. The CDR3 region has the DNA TGTGCCAGCAGTGGCCCGGGACAGCCTTCCAATTCACCCCTCCACTTT. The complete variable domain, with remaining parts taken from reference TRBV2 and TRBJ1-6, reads EPEVTQTPSHQVTQMGQEVILRCVPISNHLYFYWYRQILGQKVEFLVSFYNNEISEKSEIFDDQFSVERPDGSNFTLKIRSTKLEDSAMYFCASSGPGQPSNSPLHFGNGTRLTVT.

This chain's CDR3 is CASSQDWGGNTIYF. In DNA, the CDR3 is TGTGCCAGCAGCCAAGATTGGGGAGGAAACACCATATATTTT. V is TRBV3-1 and J is TRBJ1-3; D ambiguous. Trimming took 0 bases from V and 4 from J, leaving 7 bases between them. The CDR3 extends over 14 amino acids. The germline CDR1 and CDR2 sequences are LGHDT and YNNKEL (reference sequence).

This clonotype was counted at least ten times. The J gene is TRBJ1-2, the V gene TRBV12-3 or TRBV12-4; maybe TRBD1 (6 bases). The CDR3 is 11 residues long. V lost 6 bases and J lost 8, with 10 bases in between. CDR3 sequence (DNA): TGTGCCAGCAGCAGACAGGAAGGCTACACCTTC. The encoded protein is CASSRQEGYTF.

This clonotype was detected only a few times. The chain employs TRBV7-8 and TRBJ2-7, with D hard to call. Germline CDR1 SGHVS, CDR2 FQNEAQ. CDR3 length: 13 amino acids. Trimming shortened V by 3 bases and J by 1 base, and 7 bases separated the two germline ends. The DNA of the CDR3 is TGTGCCAGCAGCTTTGCGCCTTCCTACGAGCAGTACTTC. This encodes CASSFAPSYEQYF.

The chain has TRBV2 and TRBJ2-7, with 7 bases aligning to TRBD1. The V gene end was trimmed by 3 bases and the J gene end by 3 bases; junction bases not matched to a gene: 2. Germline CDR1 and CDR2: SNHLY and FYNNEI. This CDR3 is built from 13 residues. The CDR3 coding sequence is TGTGCCAGCAGTGAGGGGACAGTCTACGAGCAGTACTTC. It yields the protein CASSEGTVYEQYF.

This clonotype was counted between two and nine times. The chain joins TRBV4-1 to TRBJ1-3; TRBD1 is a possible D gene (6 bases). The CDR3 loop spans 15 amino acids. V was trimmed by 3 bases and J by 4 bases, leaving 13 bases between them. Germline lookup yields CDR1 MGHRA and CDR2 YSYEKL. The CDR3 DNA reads TGCGCCAGCAGCCAGGATGGACAGAAAGGAAACACCATATATTTT. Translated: CASSQDGQKGNTIYF.

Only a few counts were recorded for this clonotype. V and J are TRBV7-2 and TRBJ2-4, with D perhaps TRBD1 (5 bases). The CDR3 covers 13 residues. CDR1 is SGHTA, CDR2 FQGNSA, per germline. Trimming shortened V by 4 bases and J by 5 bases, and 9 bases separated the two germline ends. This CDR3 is CASSSQGENIQYF. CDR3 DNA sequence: TGTGCCAGCAGCTCCCAAGGGGAAAACATTCAGTACTTC.

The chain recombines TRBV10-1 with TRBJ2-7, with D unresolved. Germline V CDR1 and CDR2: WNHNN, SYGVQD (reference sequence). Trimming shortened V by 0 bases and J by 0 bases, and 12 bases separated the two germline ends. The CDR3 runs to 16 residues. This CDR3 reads CASSESRGQNSYEQYF. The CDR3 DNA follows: TGCGCCAGCAGTGAGTCCAGAGGCCAAAACTCCTACGAGCAGTACTTC.

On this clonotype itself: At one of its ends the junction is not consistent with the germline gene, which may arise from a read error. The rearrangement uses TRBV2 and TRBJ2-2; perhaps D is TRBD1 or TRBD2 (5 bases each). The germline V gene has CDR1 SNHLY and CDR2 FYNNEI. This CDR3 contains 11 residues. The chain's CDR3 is CASGGDGELFF. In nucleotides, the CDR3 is TGTGCCAGCGGGGGAGATGGGGAGCTATTTTTT.